The clone carrying this T cell receptor (beta chain) was recorded a few times. The sample is drawn from a study of blood T cells in healthy people across ages. Trimming at V came to 5 bases and at J to 3 bases, leaving 4 bases not matched to a gene. The CDR3 is made up of 14 amino acids. Germline CDR1 is SGHAT and CDR2 is FQDESV (reference sequence). Together with a sample-barcoded 5' primer, a J-beta primer mix was included in a second PCR lasting about 7 to 12 cycles. One entry per CDR3 protein results from TCRdb running MiXCR on the 5' RACE reads. The repertoire holds about 1,500,000 distinct CDR3 sequences, under 30% seen once, with less than 9.5% in the top ten.

The material sequenced was blood. The TCR comes from a woman under 40 in good health. The rearrangement uses TRBV11-1 and TRBJ1-2; 9 bases line up with TRBD1. CDR3 DNA: TGTGCCAGCAGCCCCCGGGACAGGGACTATGGCTACACCTTC. It yields the protein CASSPRDRDYGYTF.